This TCR beta chain was profiled in a study of blood T cell repertoires in COVID-19. Turning to the study itself: In each case, the material was cDNA or gDNA derived from T cells, B-cell-depleted T cells, or PBMCs.

Data came from immunoSEQ multiplex PCR; TCRdb stores just in-frame clones and leaves some out. This sample carries 70,000 or so clones, 90% of them seen once, and the ten largest clones take roughly 9.7%. Germline V gene data show CDR1 as SGHRS and CDR2 as YFSETQ. J gave up 6 bases and V 7 bases, and 4 bases lay outside the gene matches. CDR3 length: 15 residues. Specimen: peripheral blood. This clonotype originated in a human donor in a cohort sampled during active COVID-19. The chain uses TRBV5-1 and TRBJ2-2; 15 bases map to TRBD2. The CDR3 loop reads CASRGTSGRPGELFF. In DNA form, the CDR3 reads TGCGCCAGCCGCGGGACTAGCGGGAGGCCCGGGGAGCTGTTTTTT.